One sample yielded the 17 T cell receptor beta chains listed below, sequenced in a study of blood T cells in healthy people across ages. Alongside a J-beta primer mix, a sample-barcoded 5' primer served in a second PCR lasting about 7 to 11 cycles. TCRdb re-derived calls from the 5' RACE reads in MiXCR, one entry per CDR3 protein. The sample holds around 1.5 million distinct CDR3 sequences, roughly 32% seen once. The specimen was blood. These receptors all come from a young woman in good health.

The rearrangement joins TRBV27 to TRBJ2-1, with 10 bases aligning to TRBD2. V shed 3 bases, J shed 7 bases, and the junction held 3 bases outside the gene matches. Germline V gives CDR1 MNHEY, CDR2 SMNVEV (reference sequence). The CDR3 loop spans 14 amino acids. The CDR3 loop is CASSFLSGRNEQFF. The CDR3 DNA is TGTGCCAGCAGTTTTCTTAGCGGGAGGAATGAGCAGTTCTTC.

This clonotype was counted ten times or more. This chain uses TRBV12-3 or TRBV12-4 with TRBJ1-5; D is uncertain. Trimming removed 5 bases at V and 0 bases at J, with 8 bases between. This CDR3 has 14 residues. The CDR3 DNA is TGTGCCAGCAGTCGCCAGAATAGCAATCAGCCCCAGCATTTT. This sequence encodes CASSRQNSNQPQHF.

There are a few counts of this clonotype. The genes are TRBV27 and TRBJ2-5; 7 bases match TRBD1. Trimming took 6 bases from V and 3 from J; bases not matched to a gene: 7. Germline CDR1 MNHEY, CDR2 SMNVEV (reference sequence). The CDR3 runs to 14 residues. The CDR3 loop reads CASRQGEKEETQYF. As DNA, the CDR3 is TGTGCCAGCAGGCAGGGGGAAAAGGAAGAGACCCAGTACTTC.

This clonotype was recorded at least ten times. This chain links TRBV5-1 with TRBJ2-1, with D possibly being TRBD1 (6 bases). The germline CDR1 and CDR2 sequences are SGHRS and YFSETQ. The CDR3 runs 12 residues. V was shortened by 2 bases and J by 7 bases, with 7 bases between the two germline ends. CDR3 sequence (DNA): TGCGCCAGCAGCTTTAGGGGGAATGAGCAGTTCTTC. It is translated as CASSFRGNEQFF.

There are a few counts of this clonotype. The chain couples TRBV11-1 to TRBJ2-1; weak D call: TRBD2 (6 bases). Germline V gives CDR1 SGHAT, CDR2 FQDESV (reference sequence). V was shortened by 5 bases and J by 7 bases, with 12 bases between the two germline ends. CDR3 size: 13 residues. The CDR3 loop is CASSQSSDNEQFF. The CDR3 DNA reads TGTGCCAGCAGCCAGTCTAGCGATAATGAGCAGTTCTTC.

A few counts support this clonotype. The CDR3, as DNA: TGTGCCAGCAGTCAGGGACAGCACTACGAGCAGTACTTC. Translating gives CASSQGQHYEQYF. The chain is built from TRBV27 and TRBJ2-7; 7 nucleotides agree with TRBD1. CDR3 length equals 13 residues. After removal of 5 bases from V and 3 bases from J, the junction contained 4 bases not matched to a gene. Per germline, CDR1 MNHEY and CDR2 SMNVEV (reference sequence).

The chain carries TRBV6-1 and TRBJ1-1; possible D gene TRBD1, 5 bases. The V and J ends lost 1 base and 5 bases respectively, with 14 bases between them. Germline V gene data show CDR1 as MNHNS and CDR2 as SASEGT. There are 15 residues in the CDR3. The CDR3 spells CASSEEAGWDTEAFF. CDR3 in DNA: TGTGCCAGCAGTGAAGAGGCAGGGTGGGATACTGAAGCTTTCTTT.

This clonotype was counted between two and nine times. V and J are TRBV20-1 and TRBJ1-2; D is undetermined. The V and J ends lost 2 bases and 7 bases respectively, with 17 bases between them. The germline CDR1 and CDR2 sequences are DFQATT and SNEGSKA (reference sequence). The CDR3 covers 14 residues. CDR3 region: CSARRPDGSGGYTF. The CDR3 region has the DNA TGCAGTGCTAGACGGCCCGACGGGTCAGGTGGCTACACCTTC.

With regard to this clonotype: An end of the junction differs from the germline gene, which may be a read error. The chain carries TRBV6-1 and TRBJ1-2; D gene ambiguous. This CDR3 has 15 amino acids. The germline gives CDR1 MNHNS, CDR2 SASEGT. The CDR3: CAGSSNGVQNYGYTF. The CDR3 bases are TGTGCCGGCAGCTCCAATGGGGTACAGAACTATGGCTACACCTTC.

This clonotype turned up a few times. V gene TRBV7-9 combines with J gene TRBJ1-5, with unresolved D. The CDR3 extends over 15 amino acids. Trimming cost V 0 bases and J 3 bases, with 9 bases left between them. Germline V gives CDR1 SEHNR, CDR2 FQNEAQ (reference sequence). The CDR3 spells CASSLAVGPNQPQHF. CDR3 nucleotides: TGTGCCAGCAGCTTAGCAGTCGGCCCCAATCAGCCCCAGCATTTT. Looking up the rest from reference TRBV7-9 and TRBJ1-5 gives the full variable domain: DTGVSQNPRHKITKRGQNVTFRCDPISEHNRLYWYRQTLGQGPEFLTYFQNEAQLEKSRLLSDRFSAERPKGSFSTLEIQRTEQGDSAMYLCASSLAVGPNQPQHFGDGTRLSIL.

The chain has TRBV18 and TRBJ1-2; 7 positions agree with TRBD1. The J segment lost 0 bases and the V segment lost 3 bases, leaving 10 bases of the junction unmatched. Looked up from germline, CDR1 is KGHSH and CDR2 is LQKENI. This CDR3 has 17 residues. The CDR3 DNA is TGTGCCAGCTCACCGGCGGCAGGGGGTCCCCCTAACTATGGCTACACCTTC. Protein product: CASSPAAGGPPNYGYTF.

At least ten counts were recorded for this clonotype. The CDR3 sequence is CAISDGQDYTSDTQYF. The CDR3 region has the DNA TGTGCCATCAGTGACGGACAGGACTACACATCGGATACGCAGTATTTT. The chain links TRBV10-3 to TRBJ2-3; maybe TRBD1 (7 bases). The CDR3 is made up of 16 amino acids. V lost 3 bases and J 6 bases, leaving 19 bases between the germline ends. The germline CDR1 and CDR2 sequences are ENHRY and SYGVKD.

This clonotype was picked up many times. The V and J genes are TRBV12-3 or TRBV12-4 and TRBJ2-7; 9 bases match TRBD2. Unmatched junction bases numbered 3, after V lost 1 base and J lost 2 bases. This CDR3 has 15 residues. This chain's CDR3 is CASSLEAGGPYEQYF. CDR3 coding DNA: TGTGCCAGCAGTTTAGAGGCGGGGGGGCCCTACGAGCAGTACTTC.

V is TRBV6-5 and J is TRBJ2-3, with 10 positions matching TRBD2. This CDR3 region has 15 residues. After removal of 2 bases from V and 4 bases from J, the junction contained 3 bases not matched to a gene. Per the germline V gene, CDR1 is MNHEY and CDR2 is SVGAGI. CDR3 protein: CASSYVAGGPDTQYF. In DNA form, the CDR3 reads TGTGCCAGCAGTTACGTAGCGGGAGGTCCAGATACGCAGTATTTT.

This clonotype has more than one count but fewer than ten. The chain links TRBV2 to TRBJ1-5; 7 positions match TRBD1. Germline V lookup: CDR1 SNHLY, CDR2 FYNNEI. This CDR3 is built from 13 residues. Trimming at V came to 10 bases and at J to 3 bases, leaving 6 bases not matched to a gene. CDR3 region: CATTTGPNQPQHF. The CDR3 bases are TGTGCCACCACGACAGGGCCCAATCAGCCCCAGCATTTT. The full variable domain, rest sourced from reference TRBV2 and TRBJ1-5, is EPEVTQTPSHQVTQMGQEVILRCVPISNHLYFYWYRQILGQKVEFLVSFYNNEISEKSEIFDDQFSVERPDGSNFTLKIRSTKLEDSAMYFCATTTGPNQPQHFGDGTRLSIL.

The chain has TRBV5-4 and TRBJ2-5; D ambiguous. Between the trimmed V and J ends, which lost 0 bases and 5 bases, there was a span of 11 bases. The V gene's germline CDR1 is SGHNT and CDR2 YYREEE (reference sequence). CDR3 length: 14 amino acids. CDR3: CASSLGQNSETQYF. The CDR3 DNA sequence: TGTGCCAGCAGCTTGGGACAAAATAGCGAGACCCAGTACTTC.

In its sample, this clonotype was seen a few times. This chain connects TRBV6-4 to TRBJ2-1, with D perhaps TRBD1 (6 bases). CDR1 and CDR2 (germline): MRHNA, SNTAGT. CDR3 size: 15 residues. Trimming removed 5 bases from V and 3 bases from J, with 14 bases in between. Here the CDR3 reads CASSKKGVNYNEQFF. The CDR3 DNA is TGTGCCAGCAGTAAAAAGGGGGTGAACTACAATGAGCAGTTCTTC.